The clone carrying this TCR beta chain was detected ten times or more. Its antigen is unidentified. The junction and the germline gene differ at one end; a read error may be behind it. The CDR3 is made up of 12 amino acids. These data originate in a study of identical twins. Each CDR3 protein is one row after TCRdb ran MiXCR on the 5' RACE reads. The table lists roughly 350,000 distinct CDR3 sequences, around 12% of them singletons, with about 7% in the top ten. Study-wide results and caveats: Zero-insertion results could be subject to partial confounding by invariant MAIT and iNKT cells.

These same data were also listed under a study on yellow fever vaccine responses in identical twins. From that second work: The T cell response to vaccination in identical twins was reportedly partly convergent and partly personalized.

The chain employs TRBV12-3 or TRBV12-4 and TRBJ1-1, with TRBD1 as a possible D gene (5 bases). The sequence was collected from a young woman in good health. The sample taken for sequencing was CD8+ T cells sorted from blood. The CDR3 DNA reads as TGTGCCAGCAGCGAAGGGGACTCCGGAGGGGTTTTT. It yields the protein CASSEGDSGGVF.